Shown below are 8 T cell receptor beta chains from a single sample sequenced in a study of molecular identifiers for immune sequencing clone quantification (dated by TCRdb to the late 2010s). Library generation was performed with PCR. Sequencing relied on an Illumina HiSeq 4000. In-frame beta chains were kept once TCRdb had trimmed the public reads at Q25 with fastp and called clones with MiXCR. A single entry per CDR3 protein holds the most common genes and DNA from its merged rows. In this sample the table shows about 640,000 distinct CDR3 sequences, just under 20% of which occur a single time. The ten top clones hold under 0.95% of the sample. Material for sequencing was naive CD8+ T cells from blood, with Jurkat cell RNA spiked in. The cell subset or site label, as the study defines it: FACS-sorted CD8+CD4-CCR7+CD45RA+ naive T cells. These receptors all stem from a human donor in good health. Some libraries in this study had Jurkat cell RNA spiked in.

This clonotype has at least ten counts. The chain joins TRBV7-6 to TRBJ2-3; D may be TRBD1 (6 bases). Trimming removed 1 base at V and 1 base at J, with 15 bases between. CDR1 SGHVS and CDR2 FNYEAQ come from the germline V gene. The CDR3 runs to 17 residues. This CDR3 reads CASSLEGQGTRTDTQYF. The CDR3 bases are TGTGCCAGCAGCTTAGAGGGCCAGGGGACCCGCACAGATACGCAGTATTTT.

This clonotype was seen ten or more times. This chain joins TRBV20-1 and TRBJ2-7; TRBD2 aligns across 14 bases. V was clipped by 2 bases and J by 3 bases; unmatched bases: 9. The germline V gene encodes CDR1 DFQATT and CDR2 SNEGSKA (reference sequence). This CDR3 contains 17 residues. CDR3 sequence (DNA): TGCAGTGCTAGACCAGGACTAGCGGGAGGAGGGGTCTACGAGCAGTACTTC. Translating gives CSARPGLAGGGVYEQYF.

Here the CDR3 reads CATRQTTGELFF. CDR3 DNA: TGTGCCACCCGACAGACCACCGGGGAGCTGTTTTTT. This rearrangement joins TRBV24-1 to TRBJ2-2; D is perhaps TRBD1 (5 bases). This CDR3 spans 12 amino acids. CDR1 and CDR2 (germline): KGHDR, SFDVKD. V gave up 9 bases and J gave up 4 bases, with 8 bases separating them.

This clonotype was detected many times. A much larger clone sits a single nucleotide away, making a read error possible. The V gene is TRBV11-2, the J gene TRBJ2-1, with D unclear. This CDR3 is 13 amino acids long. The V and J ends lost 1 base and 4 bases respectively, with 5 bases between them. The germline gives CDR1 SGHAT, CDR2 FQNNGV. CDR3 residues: CASSLGKYNEQFF. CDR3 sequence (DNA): TGTGCCAGCAGCTTAGGAAAGTACAATGAGCAGTTCTTC.

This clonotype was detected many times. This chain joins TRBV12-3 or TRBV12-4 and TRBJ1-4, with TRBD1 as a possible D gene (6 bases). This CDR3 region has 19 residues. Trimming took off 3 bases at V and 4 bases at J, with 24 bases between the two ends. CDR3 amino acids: CASSFGERGWEIDNEKLFF. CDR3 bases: TGTGCCAGCAGTTTCGGAGAAAGGGGGTGGGAAATCGATAATGAAAAACTGTTTTTT.

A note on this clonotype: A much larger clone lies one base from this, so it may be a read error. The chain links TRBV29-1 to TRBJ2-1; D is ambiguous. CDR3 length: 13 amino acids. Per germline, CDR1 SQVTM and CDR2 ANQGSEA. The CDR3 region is CSVDADTYNGQFF. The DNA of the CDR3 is TGCAGCGTTGATGCTGACACCTACAATGGGCAGTTCTTC.

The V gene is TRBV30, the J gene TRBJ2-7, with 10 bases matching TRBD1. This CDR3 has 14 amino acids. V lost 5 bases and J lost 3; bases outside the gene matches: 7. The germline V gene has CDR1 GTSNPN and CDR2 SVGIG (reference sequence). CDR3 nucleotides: TGTGCCTGGGGTGAGGGGACAGGGGACTACGAGCAGTACTTC. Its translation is CAWGEGTGDYEQYF.

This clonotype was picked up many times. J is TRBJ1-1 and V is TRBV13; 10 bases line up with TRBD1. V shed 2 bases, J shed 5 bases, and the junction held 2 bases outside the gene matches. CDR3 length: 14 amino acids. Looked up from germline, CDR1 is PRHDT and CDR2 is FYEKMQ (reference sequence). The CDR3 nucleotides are TGTGCCAGCAGCTTAAGGACAGGGGGAACTGAAGCTTTCTTT. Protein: CASSLRTGGTEAFF.